This passage covers 15 T cell receptor beta chains from one sample sequenced in a study of blood T cell repertoires in COVID-19. TCRdb's table, derived via immunoSEQ multiplex PCR, lists solely in-frame clones and lacks some. The sample carries 290,000 or so clones, 70% to 90% recorded once. Specimen: peripheral blood. These receptors were taken from a man aged 70 or older with acute or convalescent COVID-19.

The chain has TRBV2 and TRBJ2-5; 7 bases map to TRBD1. Losses at the gene ends were 2 bases for V and 1 base for J; bases not matched to a gene: 4. Per the germline V gene, CDR1 is SNHLY and CDR2 is FYNNEI. The CDR3 is 15 residues long. This chain's CDR3 is CASSEQGQTQETQYF. The CDR3 DNA reads TGTGCCAGCAGTGAACAGGGACAGACCCAAGAGACCCAGTACTTC.

In its sample, this clone was seen a few times. The chain combines TRBV29-1 with TRBJ1-1; TRBD1 aligns across 8 bases. The CDR3 has 13 amino acids. Trimming at V came to 6 bases and at J to 5 bases, leaving 8 bases not matched to a gene. CDR1 SQVTM and CDR2 ANQGSEA come from the germline V gene. The CDR3 DNA sequence: TGCAGCGTGGCCAGGGACAGGAGTACTGAAGCTTTCTTT. This gives the protein CSVARDRSTEAFF.

V is TRBV13 and J is TRBJ1-2; TRBD1 matches at 7 bases. The ends lost 5 bases at V and 4 bases at J; junction bases unmatched: 4. Germline CDR1 PRHDT, CDR2 FYEKMQ (reference sequence). This CDR3 contains 13 residues. CDR3 DNA: TGTGCCAGCAGCCTCAGGGGGACCTATGGCTACACCTTC. Translated, it gives CASSLRGTYGYTF.

This sequence joins TRBV6-5 and TRBJ2-3; D possibly corresponds to TRBD1 (6 bases). V lost 8 bases to trimming and J lost 12 bases, with 15 bases between them. The V gene's germline CDR1 is MNHEY and CDR2 SVGAGI. There are 11 residues in the CDR3. The CDR3 region is CASGPGQDQYF. CDR3 bases: TGTGCCAGCGGTCCGGGACAAGATCAGTATTTT.

The V and J genes are TRBV19 and TRBJ1-3; D not certain. This CDR3 spans 14 amino acids. The V end lost 4 bases, the J end lost 3 bases, and 10 bases lay between the germline ends. In germline, CDR1 is LNHDA, CDR2 SQIVND (reference sequence). CDR3 region: CASSTHRGGNTIYF. The CDR3 region has the DNA TGTGCCAGTAGTACCCATCGGGGTGGAAACACCATATATTTT. Together with reference TRBV19 and TRBJ1-3, the CDR3 gives the full variable domain: DGGITQSPKYLFRKEGQNVTLSCEQNLNHDAMYWYRQDPGQGLRLIYYSQIVNDFQKGDIAEGYSVSREKKESFPLTVTSAQKNPTAFYLCASSTHRGGNTIYFGEGSWLTVV.

The chain couples TRBV27 to TRBJ2-2, with 10 positions matching TRBD2. V trimming: 3 bases; J trimming: 0 bases; junction bases outside the gene matches: 7. This CDR3 contains 18 residues. Germline assignment: CDR1 MNHEY and CDR2 SMNVEV (reference sequence). The CDR3 DNA is TGTGCCAGCAGTTTCCGGACTAGCGGTTTCGCGAACACCGGGGAGCTGTTTTTT. Translated, it gives CASSFRTSGFANTGELFF.

The CDR3 region has the DNA TGCAGCGTTGAAGATATACAGGGTCTTGGCTACACCTTC. Protein product: CSVEDIQGLGYTF. The chain joins TRBV29-1 to TRBJ1-2, with a weak D call TRBD1 (6 bases). CDR1 is SQVTM, CDR2 ANQGSEA, per germline. V dropped 0 bases and J dropped 7 bases, with 12 bases sitting between them. The CDR3 extends over 13 amino acids.

V gene TRBV5-4 combines with J gene TRBJ2-5; 7 bases are a match to TRBD1. The CDR3 runs 16 residues. With 3 bases clipped from V and 5 bases from J, the junction kept 13 bases outside the gene matches. Germline V gives CDR1 SGHNT, CDR2 YYREEE (reference sequence). CDR3 residues: CASSSTGSGRGETQYF. The CDR3 DNA reads as TGTGCCAGCAGCTCGACAGGGTCGGGAAGGGGGGAGACCCAGTACTTC.

The chain recombines TRBV9 with TRBJ1-1; TRBD1 matches at 10 bases. This CDR3 has 16 residues. Losses at the gene ends were 0 bases for V and 4 bases for J; bases not matched to a gene: 6. CDR1 SGDLS and CDR2 YYNGEE come from the germline V gene. CDR3 bases: TGTGCCAGCAGCGTAGGGCCCGGGACAGGGGTCACTGAAGCTTTCTTT. Protein: CASSVGPGTGVTEAFF.

The V and J genes are TRBV18 and TRBJ2-7; the D is unclear. V was pared by 3 bases and J by 3 bases, with 12 bases between. This CDR3 spans 14 amino acids. In germline, CDR1 is KGHSH, CDR2 LQKENI. CDR3 amino acids: CASSPGQRYYEQYF. CDR3 sequence (DNA): TGTGCCAGCTCACCTGGGCAGAGATACTACGAGCAGTACTTC.

The chain recombines TRBV4-2 with TRBJ1-1; a possible D gene is TRBD1 (6 bases). Trimming removed 9 bases at V and 0 bases at J, with 20 bases between. Germline V CDR1 and CDR2: LGHNA, YNFKEQ. The CDR3 loop spans 16 amino acids. Here the CDR3 DNA reads TGTGCCAGTACAGTCTCGGGACATTACATGAACACTGAAGCTTTCTTT. As protein: CASTVSGHYMNTEAFF.

This chain uses TRBV29-1 with TRBJ2-7; 7 positions match TRBD1. The CDR3 runs 13 residues. CDR1 SQVTM and CDR2 ANQGSEA come from the germline V gene. The V segment lost 4 bases and the J segment 6 bases; nucleotides outside the gene matches: 9. The CDR3 spells CSVVGDRDLEQYF. In DNA, the CDR3 is TGCAGCGTTGTGGGTGACAGGGATCTCGAGCAGTACTTC.

This clone has only one observation. The chain employs TRBV7-6 and TRBJ2-2, with 10 bases fitting TRBD2. The CDR3 is 17 residues long. Trimming at V came to 1 base and at J to 5 bases, leaving 7 bases not matched to a gene. Per germline, CDR1 SGHVS and CDR2 FNYEAQ. The CDR3 nucleotides are TGTGCCAGCAGCTTAGGGCTAGCGGGAGTTAATACCGGGGAGCTGTTTTTT. Residues: CASSLGLAGVNTGELFF.

The CDR3 reads CASSLADRVSLQQFF. The CDR3, as DNA: TGTGCCAGCAGCTTAGCCGACCGGGTCTCACTCCAGCAGTTCTTC. The V call is TRBV7-9, the J call TRBJ2-1; D is unclear. Germline CDR1 is SEHNR and CDR2 is FQNEAQ (reference sequence). Trimming pared 0 bases from V and 11 bases from J, leaving 17 bases between. This CDR3 spans 15 amino acids.

This chain uses TRBV9 with TRBJ2-1, with a weak D call TRBD1 (5 bases). Germline CDR1 reads SGDLS; CDR2 reads YYNGEE. Trimming took off 3 bases at V and 5 bases at J, with 15 bases between the two ends. This CDR3 comprises 15 residues. CDR3 nucleotides: TGTGCCAGCAGCGCGCATACAGGAGCAGACAATGAGCAGTTCTTC. This sequence encodes CASSAHTGADNEQFF.